The 14 T cell receptor beta chains in this list originate from one sample, sequenced in a study of T cell responses to AZD1222 COVID-19 vaccine. The repertoire was sequenced with immunoSEQ multiplex PCR; TCRdb's copy has only in-frame clones and lacks some. Seen here are under 150,000 clones, more than 70% observed once, and the top ten hold approximately 6.9%. Source: peripheral blood, taken 28 days after the second AZD1222 dose. Receptor source: an adult who received the AZD1222 COVID-19 vaccine.

The chain carries TRBV4-3 and TRBJ2-2; the D is unclear. V was pared by 0 bases and J by 7 bases, with 15 bases between. The CDR3 length is 16 residues. Germline assignment: CDR1 LGHNA and CDR2 YSLEER. CDR3 amino acids: CASSQDQHRKGGELFF. The DNA for the CDR3 is TGCGCCAGCAGCCAAGACCAACATCGGAAGGGCGGGGAGCTGTTTTTT.

The CDR3 DNA reads as TGTGCCAGCAGTGCCGGGACAGCAACAGATACGCAGTATTTT. It codes for CASSAGTATDTQYF. The chain is built from TRBV28 and TRBJ2-3, with TRBD1 matching over 7 bases. Germline loops: CDR1 MDHEN, CDR2 SYDVKM. CDR3 length: 14 residues. V lost 5 bases to trimming and J lost 3 bases; unmatched junction nucleotides: 5.

V and J are TRBV2 and TRBJ2-5, with a possible D match to TRBD2 (5 bases). CDR1 and CDR2 from the germline V gene are SNHLY and FYNNEI. The CDR3 extends over 14 amino acids. Trimming left V 5 bases short and J 5 bases short, with 15 bases between. The CDR3 coding sequence is TGTGCCAGCAGTTTCCAGACTCGAGGGGAGACCCAGTACTTC. This encodes CASSFQTRGETQYF.

The chain couples TRBV11-2 to TRBJ2-3; the D is unclear. The V end was cut by 0 bases, the J end by 1 base, with 20 bases between. Germline-derived CDR1 and CDR2 are SGHAT and FQNNGV. The CDR3 length is 19 residues. The CDR3 DNA sequence: TGTGCCAGCAGCTTAGATTATGGGTTGGCGGAACTTGGCACAGATACGCAGTATTTT. It encodes CASSLDYGLAELGTDTQYF.

This clone was recorded a few times. The rearrangement uses TRBV12-3 or TRBV12-4 and TRBJ1-1, with 8 bases fitting TRBD1. The CDR3 totals 13 residues. V shed 5 bases and J 5 bases; nucleotides not matched to a gene: 4. CDR3 nucleotides: TGTGCCAGCAGTGGGACAGGTAGAACTGAAGCTTTCTTT. This sequence encodes CASSGTGRTEAFF.

This clone showed up just once. V gene TRBV6-5 combines with J gene TRBJ1-1, with 8 positions matching TRBD1. CDR3 size: 15 residues. Trimming cost V 0 bases and J 5 bases; bases outside gene matches: 5. CDR1 and CDR2 from the germline V gene are MNHEY and SVGAGI. In DNA, the CDR3 is TGTGCCAGCAGTTACTCGACAGGGGCATGGACTGAAGCTTTCTTT. Residues: CASSYSTGAWTEAFF.

The J gene is TRBJ1-6, the V gene TRBV28, with D possibly being TRBD1 (6 bases). This CDR3 comprises 14 residues. Germline lookup yields CDR1 MDHEN and CDR2 SYDVKM. V was shortened by 2 bases and J by 9 bases, with 11 bases between the two germline ends. The CDR3 nucleotides are TGTGCCAGCAGTTTACACAGGGTTGGTTCACCCCTCCACTTT. Amino acid sequence: CASSLHRVGSPLHF.

The V call is TRBV20-1, the J call TRBJ1-3; no clear D gene. The germline CDR1 and CDR2 sequences are DFQATT and SNEGSKA (reference sequence). V lost 3 bases and J 0 bases, leaving 9 bases between the germline ends. The CDR3 length is 14 residues. The CDR3 DNA reads TGCAGTGCTAGTAGGGAGAGCTCTGGAAACACCATATATTTT. It translates to CSASRESSGNTIYF.

The CDR3 DNA follows: TGTGCCAGTAGTGATGCCGGGACAACTAGCACAGATACGCAGTATTTT. It specifies CASSDAGTTSTDTQYF. The chain has TRBV19 and TRBJ2-3; possible D gene TRBD1, 6 bases. The CDR3 has 16 residues. Trimming removed 5 bases at V and 0 bases at J, with 15 bases between. Looked up from germline, CDR1 is LNHDA and CDR2 is SQIVND (reference sequence).

The V gene is TRBV19, the J gene TRBJ2-1; 9 bases are shared with TRBD2. This CDR3 is built from 15 residues. V shed 10 bases and J 8 bases; nucleotides not matched to a gene: 15. The germline gives CDR1 LNHDA, CDR2 SQIVND (reference sequence). The CDR3 nucleotides read TGTGCCACCCTCAGGGTGTTAGCGGGGGTTGATGAGCAGTTCTTC. Encoded protein: CATLRVLAGVDEQFF.

This chain uses TRBV20-1 with TRBJ1-2, with D possibly matching TRBD1 (6 bases). CDR3 length: 11 residues. Germline loops: CDR1 DFQATT, CDR2 SNEGSKA (reference sequence). The CDR3 DNA follows: TGCAGCGGACAGTCGAACTATGGCTACACCTTC. Translation: CSGQSNYGYTF.

This clone was observed a single time. The J gene is TRBJ1-6, the V gene TRBV3-1 (or the pseudogene TRBV3-2), with D possibly TRBD1 on 5 matching bases. The CDR3 runs 13 residues. V lost 5 bases, J lost 11 bases, and 13 bases lay in between. CDR1 is LGHDT and CDR2 is YNNKEL in the germline V gene (reference sequence). The CDR3 DNA reads TGTGCCAGCAGCGACAGTGGGATGGCACCCCTCCACTTT. Translated, it gives CASSDSGMAPLHF.

The V call is TRBV28, the J call TRBJ2-1; the D is unclear. Looked up from germline, CDR1 is MDHEN and CDR2 is SYDVKM. Trimming removed 2 bases at V and 9 bases at J, with 11 bases between. The CDR3 consists of 13 residues. Here the CDR3 reads CASSLSQTVEQFF. CDR3 nucleotides: TGTGCCAGCAGTTTAAGTCAAACGGTTGAGCAGTTCTTC.

The chain links TRBV5-8 to TRBJ1-4; 7 bases map to TRBD1. The V gene end was trimmed by 4 bases and the J gene end by 2 bases; junction bases not matched to a gene: 5. CDR1 and CDR2 from the germline V gene are SGHTS and YDEGEE. The CDR3 sequence is 15 residues long. The CDR3 DNA sequence: TGTGCCAGCAGCCCTACAGGGGTGACTAATGAAAAACTGTTTTTT. Protein: CASSPTGVTNEKLFF. Based on the CDR3 plus reference TRBV5-8 and TRBJ1-4, the full variable domain is EAGVTQSPTHLIKTRGQQATLRCSPISGHTSVYWYQQALGLGLQFLLWYDEGEERNRGNFPPRFSGRQFPNYSSELNVNALELEDSALYLCASSPTGVTNEKLFFGSGTQLSVL.